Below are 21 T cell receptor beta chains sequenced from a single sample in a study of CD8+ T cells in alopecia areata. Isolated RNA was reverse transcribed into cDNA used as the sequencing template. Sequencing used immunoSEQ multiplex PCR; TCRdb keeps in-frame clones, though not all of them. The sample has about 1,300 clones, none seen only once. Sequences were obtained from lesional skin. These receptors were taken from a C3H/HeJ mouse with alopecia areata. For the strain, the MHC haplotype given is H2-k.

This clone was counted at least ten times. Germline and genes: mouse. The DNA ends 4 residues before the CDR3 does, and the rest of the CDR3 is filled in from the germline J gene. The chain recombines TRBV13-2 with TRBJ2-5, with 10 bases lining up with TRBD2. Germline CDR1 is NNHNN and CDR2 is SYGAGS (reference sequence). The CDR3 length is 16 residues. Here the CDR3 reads CASGDTGWGGADTQYF. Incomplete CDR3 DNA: TGTGCCAGCGGTGATACAGGCTGGGGGGGCGCTGAC.

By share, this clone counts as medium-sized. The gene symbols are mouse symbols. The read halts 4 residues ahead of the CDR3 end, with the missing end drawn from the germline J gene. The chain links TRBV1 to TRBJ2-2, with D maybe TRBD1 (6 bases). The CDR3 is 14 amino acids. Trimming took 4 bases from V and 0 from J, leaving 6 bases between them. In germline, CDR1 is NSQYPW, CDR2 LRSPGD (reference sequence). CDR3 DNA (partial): TGCACCTGCAGTGGGACAGCAAACACCGGG. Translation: CTCSGTANTG. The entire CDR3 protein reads CTCSGTANTGQLYF.

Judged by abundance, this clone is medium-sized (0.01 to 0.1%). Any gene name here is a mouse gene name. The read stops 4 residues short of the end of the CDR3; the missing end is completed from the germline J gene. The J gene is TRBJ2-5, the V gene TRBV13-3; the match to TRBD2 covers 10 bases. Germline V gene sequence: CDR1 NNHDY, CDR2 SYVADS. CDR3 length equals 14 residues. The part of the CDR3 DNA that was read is TGTGCCAGCAGTGCTGGGGGGGCGCGAGAC. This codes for CASSAGGARD. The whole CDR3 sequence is CASSAGGARDTQYF.

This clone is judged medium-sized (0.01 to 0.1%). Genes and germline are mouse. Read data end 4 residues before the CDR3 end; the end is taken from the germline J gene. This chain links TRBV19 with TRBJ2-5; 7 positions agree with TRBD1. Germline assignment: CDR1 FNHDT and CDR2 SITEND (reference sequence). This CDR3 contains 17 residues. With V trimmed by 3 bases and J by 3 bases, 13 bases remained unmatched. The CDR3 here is CASSKAASRDRQDTQYF. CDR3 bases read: TGTGCCAGCAGTAAAGCCGCCTCCCGGGACAGACAAGAC.

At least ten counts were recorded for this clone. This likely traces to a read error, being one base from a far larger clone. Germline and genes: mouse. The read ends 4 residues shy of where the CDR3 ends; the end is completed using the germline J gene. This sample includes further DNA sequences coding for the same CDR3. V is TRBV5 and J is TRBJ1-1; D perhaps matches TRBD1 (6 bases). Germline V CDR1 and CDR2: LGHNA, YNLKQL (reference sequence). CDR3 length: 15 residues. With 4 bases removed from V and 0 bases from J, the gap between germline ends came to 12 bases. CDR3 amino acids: CASSRPRGTNTEVFF. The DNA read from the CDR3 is TGTGCCAGCAGCCGCCCCAGGGGCACAAACACA.

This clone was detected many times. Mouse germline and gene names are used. The CDR3 protein is CAWSFLWINQDTQYF. CDR3 bases read: TGTGCCTGGAGTTTCCTCTGGATCAACCAAGAC. The V call is TRBV31, the J call TRBJ2-5; D unresolved. The sequence runs out 4 residues before the end of the CDR3; the remainder is reconstructed from the germline J gene. Germline CDR1 and CDR2: GKSSPN and SITVG. Between the trimmed V and J ends, which lost 2 bases and 0 bases, there was a span of 12 bases. The CDR3 spans 15 residues.

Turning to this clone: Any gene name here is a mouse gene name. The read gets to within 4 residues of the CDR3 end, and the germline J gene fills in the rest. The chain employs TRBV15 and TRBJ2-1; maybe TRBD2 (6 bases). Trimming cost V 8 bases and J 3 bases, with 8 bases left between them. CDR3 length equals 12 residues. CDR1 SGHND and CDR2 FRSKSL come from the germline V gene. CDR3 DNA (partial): TGTGCCAGCGGGGACTTCTATGCT. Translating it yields CASGDFYA. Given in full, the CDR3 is CASGDFYAEQFF.

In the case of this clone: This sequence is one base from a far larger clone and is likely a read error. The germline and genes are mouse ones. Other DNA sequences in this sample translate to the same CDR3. The CDR3 is CASSRSRGISNERLFF. CDR3 DNA, as far as it was read: TGTGCAAGCAGCCGCTCCAGGGGAATTTCCAACGAA. The chain recombines TRBV5 with TRBJ1-4; tentatively, D is TRBD1 (6 bases). The read comes to an end 4 residues before the CDR3 does, leaving the germline J gene to fill in the end. This CDR3 has 16 residues. Germline values: CDR1 LGHNA, CDR2 YNLKQL (reference sequence).

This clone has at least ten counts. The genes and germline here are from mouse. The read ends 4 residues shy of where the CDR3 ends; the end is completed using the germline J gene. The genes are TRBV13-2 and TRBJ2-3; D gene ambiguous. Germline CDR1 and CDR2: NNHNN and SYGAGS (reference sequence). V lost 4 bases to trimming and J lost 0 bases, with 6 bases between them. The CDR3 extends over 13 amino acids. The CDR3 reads CASGPDSAETLYF. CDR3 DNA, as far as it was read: TGTGCCAGCGGTCCAGATAGTGCAGAA.

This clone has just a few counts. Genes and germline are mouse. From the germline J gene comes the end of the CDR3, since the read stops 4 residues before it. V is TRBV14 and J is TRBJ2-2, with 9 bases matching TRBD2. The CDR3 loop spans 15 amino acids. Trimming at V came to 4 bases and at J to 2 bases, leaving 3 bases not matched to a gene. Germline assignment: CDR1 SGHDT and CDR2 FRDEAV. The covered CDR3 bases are TGTGCCAGCAGTGTGGACTGGGGTAACACCGGG. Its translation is CASSVDWGNTG. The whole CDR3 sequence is CASSVDWGNTGQLYF.

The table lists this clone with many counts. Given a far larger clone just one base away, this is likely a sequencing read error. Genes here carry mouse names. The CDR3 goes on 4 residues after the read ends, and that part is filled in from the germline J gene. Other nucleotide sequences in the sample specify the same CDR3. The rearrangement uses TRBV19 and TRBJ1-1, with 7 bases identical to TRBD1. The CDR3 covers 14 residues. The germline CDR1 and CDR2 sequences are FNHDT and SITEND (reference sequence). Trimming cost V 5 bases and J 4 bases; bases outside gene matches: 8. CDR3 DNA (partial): TGTGCCAGCAGGGACAGGCGCGGACTCACA. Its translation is CASRDRRGLT. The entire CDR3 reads CASRDRRGLTEVFF.

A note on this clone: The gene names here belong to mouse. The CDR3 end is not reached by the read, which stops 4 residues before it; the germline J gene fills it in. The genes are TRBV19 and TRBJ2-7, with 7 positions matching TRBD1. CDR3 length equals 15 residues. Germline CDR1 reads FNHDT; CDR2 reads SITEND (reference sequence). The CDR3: CASRDRRVGEYEQYF. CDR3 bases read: TGTGCCAGCAGGGACAGGCGGGTGGGCGAGTAT.

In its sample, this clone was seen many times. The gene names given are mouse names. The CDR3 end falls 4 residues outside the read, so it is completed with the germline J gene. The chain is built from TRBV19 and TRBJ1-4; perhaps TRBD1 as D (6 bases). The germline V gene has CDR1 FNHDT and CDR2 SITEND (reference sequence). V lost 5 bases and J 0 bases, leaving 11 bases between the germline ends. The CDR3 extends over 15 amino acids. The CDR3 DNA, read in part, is TGTGCCAGCAGGACCGGGACAATTTCCAACGAA. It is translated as CASRTGTISNE. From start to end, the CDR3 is CASRTGTISNERLFF.

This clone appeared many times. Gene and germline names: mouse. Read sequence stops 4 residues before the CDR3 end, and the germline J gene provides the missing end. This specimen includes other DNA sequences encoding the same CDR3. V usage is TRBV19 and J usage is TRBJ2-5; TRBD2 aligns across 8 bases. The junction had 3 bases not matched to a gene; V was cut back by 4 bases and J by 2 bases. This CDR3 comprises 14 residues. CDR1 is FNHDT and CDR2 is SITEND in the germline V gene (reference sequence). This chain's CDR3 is CASSPTGGQDTQYF. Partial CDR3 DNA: TGTGCCAGCAGTCCTACTGGGGGCCAAGAC.

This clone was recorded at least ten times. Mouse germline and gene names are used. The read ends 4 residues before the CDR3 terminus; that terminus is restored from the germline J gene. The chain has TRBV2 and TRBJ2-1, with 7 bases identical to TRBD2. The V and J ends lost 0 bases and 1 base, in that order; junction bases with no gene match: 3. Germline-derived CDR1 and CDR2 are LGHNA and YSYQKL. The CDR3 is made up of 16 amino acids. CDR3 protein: CASSQEGGGNYAEQFF. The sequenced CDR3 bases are TGTGCCAGCAGCCAAGAAGGTGGGGGGAACTATGCT.

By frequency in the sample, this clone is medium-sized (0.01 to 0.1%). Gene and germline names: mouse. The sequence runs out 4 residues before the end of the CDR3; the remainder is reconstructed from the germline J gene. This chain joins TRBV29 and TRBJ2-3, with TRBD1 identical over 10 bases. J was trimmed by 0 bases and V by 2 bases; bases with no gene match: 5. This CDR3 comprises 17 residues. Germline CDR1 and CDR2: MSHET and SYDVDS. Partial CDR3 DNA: TGTGCTAGCAGTTTAAACAGGACAGGGGGAAGTGCAGAA. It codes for CASSLNRTGGSAE. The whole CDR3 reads CASSLNRTGGSAETLYF. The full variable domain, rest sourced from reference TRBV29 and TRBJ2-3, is DMKVTQMPRYLIKRMGENVLLECGQDMSHETMYWYRQDPGLGLQLIYISYDVDSNSEGDIPKGYRVSRKKREHFSLILDSAKTNQTSVYFCASSLNRTGGSAETLYFGSGTRLTVL.

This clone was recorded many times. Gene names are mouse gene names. The CDR3 region is CASSQGANTGQLYF. The sequenced part of the CDR3 DNA is TGTGCCAGCAGTCAGGGGGCGAACACCGGG. The chain combines TRBV13-1 with TRBJ2-2, with 8 positions matching TRBD1. The read terminates 4 residues ahead of where the CDR3 ends, so the germline J gene completes it. The CDR3 spans 14 residues. The ends lost 4 bases at V and 2 bases at J; junction bases unmatched: 1. Germline V CDR1 and CDR2: NSHNY, SYGAGN.

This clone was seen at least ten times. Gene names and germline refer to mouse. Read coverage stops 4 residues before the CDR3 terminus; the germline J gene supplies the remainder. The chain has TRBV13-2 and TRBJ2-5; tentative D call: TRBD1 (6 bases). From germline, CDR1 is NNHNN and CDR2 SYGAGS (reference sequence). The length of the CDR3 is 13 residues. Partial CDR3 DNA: TGTGCCAGCGGTGAACAGGGAGGAGAC. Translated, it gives CASGEQGGD. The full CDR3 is CASGEQGGDTQYF.

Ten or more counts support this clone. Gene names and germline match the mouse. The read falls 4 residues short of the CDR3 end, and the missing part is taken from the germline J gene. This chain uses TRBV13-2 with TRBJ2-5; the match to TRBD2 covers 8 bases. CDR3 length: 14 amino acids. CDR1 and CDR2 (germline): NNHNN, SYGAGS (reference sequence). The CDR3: CASGDAGGRDTQYF. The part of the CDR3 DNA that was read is TGTGCCAGCGGTGATGCGGGGGGGCGGGAC.

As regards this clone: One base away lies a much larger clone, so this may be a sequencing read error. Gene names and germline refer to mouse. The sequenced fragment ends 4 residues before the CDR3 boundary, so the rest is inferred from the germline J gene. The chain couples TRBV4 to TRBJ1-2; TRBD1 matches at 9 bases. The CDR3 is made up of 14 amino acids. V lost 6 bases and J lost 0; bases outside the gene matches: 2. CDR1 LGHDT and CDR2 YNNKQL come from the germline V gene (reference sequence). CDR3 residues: CASSRDRANSDYTF. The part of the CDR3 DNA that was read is TGTGCCAGCAGTCGGGACAGGGCAAACTCC.

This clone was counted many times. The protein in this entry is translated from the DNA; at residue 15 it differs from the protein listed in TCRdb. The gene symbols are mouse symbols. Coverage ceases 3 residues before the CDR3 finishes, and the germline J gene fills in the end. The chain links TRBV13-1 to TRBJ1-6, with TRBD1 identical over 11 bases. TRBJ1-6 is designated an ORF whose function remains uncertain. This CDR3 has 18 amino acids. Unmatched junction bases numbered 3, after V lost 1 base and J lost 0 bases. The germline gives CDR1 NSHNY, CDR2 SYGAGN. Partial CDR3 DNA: TGTGCCAGCAGTGATTCGGACAGGGGGCATTCCTATAATTCGCCC. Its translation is CASSDSDRGHSYNSP. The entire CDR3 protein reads CASSDSDRGHSYNSPLYF.